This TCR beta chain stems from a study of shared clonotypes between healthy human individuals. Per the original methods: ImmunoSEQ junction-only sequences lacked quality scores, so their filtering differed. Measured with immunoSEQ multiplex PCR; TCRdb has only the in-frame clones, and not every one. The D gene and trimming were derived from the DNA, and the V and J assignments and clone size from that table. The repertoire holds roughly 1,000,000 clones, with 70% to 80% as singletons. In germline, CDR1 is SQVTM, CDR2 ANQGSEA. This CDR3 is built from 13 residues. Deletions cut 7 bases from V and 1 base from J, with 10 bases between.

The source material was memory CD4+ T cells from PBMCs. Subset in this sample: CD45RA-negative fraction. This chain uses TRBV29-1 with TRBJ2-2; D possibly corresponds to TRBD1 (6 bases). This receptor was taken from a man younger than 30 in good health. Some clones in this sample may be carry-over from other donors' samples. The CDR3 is CSAEGENTGELFF. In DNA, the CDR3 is TGCAGCGCCGAGGGGGAGAACACCGGGGAGCTGTTTTTT.